These 12 T cell receptor beta chains were all obtained from the same sample, sequenced in a study of cytomegalovirus exposure and HLA in healthy donors. The primer mix had 60 Vbeta and 13 Jbeta primers. Produced via immunoSEQ multiplex PCR; TCRdb's table is partial and in-frame only. The sample gives some 130,000 clones, 85% of which show up once; approximately 6.7% is in the top ten. Sequenced sample: PBMCs. Source of these receptors: a woman aged 25 to 39 in good health and CMV-seropositive.

The chain recombines TRBV27 with TRBJ2-7; TRBD2 matches at 10 bases. The CDR3 length is 14 residues. Germline V CDR1 and CDR2: MNHEY, SMNVEV (reference sequence). Unmatched junction bases numbered 4, after V lost 2 bases and J lost 6 bases. The CDR3 DNA is TGTGCCAGCAGTTTAGGGCTAGCGGGAGTCGAGCAGTACTTC. Protein sequence: CASSLGLAGVEQYF.

The J gene is TRBJ1-1, the V gene TRBV9; TRBD1 aligns across 7 bases. The CDR3 spans 13 residues. Germline V gene sequence: CDR1 SGDLS, CDR2 YYNGEE. V was pared by 6 bases and J by 6 bases, with 8 bases of the junction left unmatched. CDR3 region: CASNRQGEAEAFF. The CDR3, as DNA: TGTGCCAGCAACCGACAGGGTGAGGCTGAAGCTTTCTTT.

The chain employs TRBV18 and TRBJ1-5, with D tentatively TRBD1 (6 bases). V gave up 4 bases and J gave up 6 bases, with 19 bases separating them. The CDR3 consists of 16 residues. Germline CDR1 and CDR2: KGHSH and LQKENI. The CDR3 loop reads CASSLTITGRGQPQHF. CDR3 bases: TGTGCCAGCTCACTTACCATTACAGGGCGAGGTCAGCCCCAGCATTTT.

This clone appeared a single time. V and J are TRBV29-1 and TRBJ1-1, with D perhaps matching TRBD1 (6 bases). The CDR3 has 11 amino acids. The germline CDR1 and CDR2 sequences are SQVTM and ANQGSEA. The V and J ends lost 6 bases and 10 bases respectively, with 15 bases between them. CDR3 residues: CSVTGILGAFF. The CDR3 DNA reads as TGCAGCGTAACAGGGATTTTGGGAGCTTTCTTT.

This chain uses TRBV28 with TRBJ1-5, with D possibly TRBD1 on 6 matching bases. Trimming stripped 3 bases from V and 1 base from J, with 16 bases between. The germline V gene encodes CDR1 MDHEN and CDR2 SYDVKM. This CDR3 contains 17 residues. The CDR3 spells CASSLAGGALSNQPQHF. CDR3 DNA sequence: TGTGCCAGCAGTTTGGCGGGGGGGGCCTTAAGCAATCAGCCCCAGCATTTT.

The V and J genes are TRBV27 and TRBJ1-6; D might be TRBD1 (6 bases). The CDR3 is 15 amino acids. The V and J ends lost 3 bases and 6 bases respectively, with 12 bases between them. The germline gives CDR1 MNHEY, CDR2 SMNVEV (reference sequence). The DNA for the CDR3 is TGTGCCAGCAGTTTCGGACAGAATAGTAATTCACCCCTCCACTTT. Its protein is CASSFGQNSNSPLHF.

Note on this clone: In the same sample, other DNA sequences code for this CDR3. This chain links TRBV6-1 with TRBJ1-2; D remains ambiguous. The CDR3 totals 16 residues. V was cut by 3 bases and J by 8 bases, with 22 bases left in between. CDR1 is MNHNS and CDR2 is SASEGT in the germline V gene. The CDR3 coding sequence is TGTGCCAGCAGTGAGATCAGGAGGGCTTTGGAGAGAGGCTACACCTTC. Translated, it gives CASSEIRRALERGYTF.

The rearrangement links TRBV30 to TRBJ2-5, with 13 bases identical to TRBD2. Germline V gene sequence: CDR1 GTSNPN, CDR2 SVGIG (reference sequence). The CDR3 is 15 residues long. J gave up 6 bases and V 3 bases, and 7 bases lay outside the gene matches. The CDR3 region is CAWSETSGGAKTQYF. DNA of the CDR3: TGTGCCTGGAGCGAAACTAGCGGGGGGGCGAAGACCCAGTACTTC.

This chain links TRBV7-8 with TRBJ2-7, with TRBD1 as a possible D gene (6 bases). The CDR3 runs to 14 residues. Looked up from germline, CDR1 is SGHVS and CDR2 is FQNEAQ. The germline V and J ends were trimmed by 5 bases and 0 bases, with 11 bases remaining between them. The CDR3 sequence: CASSHRELSYEQYF. As DNA, the CDR3 is TGTGCCAGCAGCCACAGGGAGCTCTCCTACGAGCAGTACTTC.

The V call is TRBV2, the J call TRBJ2-5, with D possibly TRBD2 on 6 matching bases. The end of the DNA aligns better with TRBJ2-7, so the J call may be wrong. The CDR3 covers 13 residues. Germline values: CDR1 SNHLY, CDR2 FYNNEI. The CDR3 reads CASKGGSNYEQYF. In DNA, the CDR3 is TGTGCCAGCAAGGGAGGCAGCAACTACGAGCAGTACTTC.

This clone has a single count. This chain connects TRBV28 to TRBJ1-2; the match to TRBD1 covers 7 bases. Trimming cost V 3 bases and J 4 bases; bases outside gene matches: 11. Per the germline V gene, CDR1 is MDHEN and CDR2 is SYDVKM. The CDR3 contains 16 residues. CDR3 sequence (DNA): TGTGCCAGCAGTTTCCTGACAGGGCAAGTCGGCTATGGCTACACCTTC. As protein: CASSFLTGQVGYGYTF.

The rearrangement uses TRBV7-6 and TRBJ2-5; 9 bases line up with TRBD1. There are 14 residues in the CDR3. V lost 5 bases to trimming and J lost 4 bases; unmatched junction nucleotides: 5. CDR1 is SGHVS, CDR2 FNYEAQ, per germline. CDR3: CASSPLTGGETQYF. The DNA of the CDR3 is TGTGCCAGCAGCCCTCTGACAGGGGGAGAGACCCAGTACTTC.